The 17 T cell receptor beta chains below come from one sample, sequenced in a study of T-cell memory formation after mild COVID-19. Via MiXCR, TCRdb re-called the 5' RACE reads, giving one row per CDR3 protein. The sample has roughly 51,000 distinct CDR3 sequences, under 7.5% seen once. The sequenced material came from PBMCs or a T cell subset sorted from them (not recorded which). Receptors originate from a young man who had mild COVID-19 (a few samples of this study predate the infection). Cell type and time point are not known.

This clonotype showed up many times. V is TRBV12-3 or TRBV12-4 and J is TRBJ2-1; D is unresolved. CDR3 length: 15 residues. Trimming removed 1 base from V and 0 bases from J, with 7 bases in between. The CDR3 DNA sequence: TGTGCCAGCAGTTTAGGGCGGAGCTCCTACAATGAGCAGTTCTTC. Its translation: CASSLGRSSYNEQFF.

At least ten counts were recorded for this clonotype. At one boundary the junction diverges from the germline segment, which might be a read error. J is TRBJ2-4 and V is TRBV20-1; D might be TRBD1 or TRBD2, each matching 5 bases. Germline V gene lookup returns CDR1 DFQATT and CDR2 SNEGSKA (reference sequence). The CDR3 consists of 13 residues. The CDR3 nucleotides read TGCAGTCCTAGTTCTGGGGGATCAAACATTCAGTACTTC. It yields the protein CSPSSGGSNIQYF.

This clonotype was detected a few times. J is TRBJ2-2 and V is TRBV18, with TRBD2 as a possible D gene (6 bases). The V end was cut by 2 bases, the J end by 3 bases, with 16 bases between. Germline CDR1 is KGHSH and CDR2 is LQKENI. This CDR3 spans 17 amino acids. In nucleotides, the CDR3 is TGTGCCAGCTCACCAAAGCTAGGAGGAGGGGACACCGGGGAGCTGTTTTTT. Its translation: CASSPKLGGGDTGELFF.

This chain links TRBV12-3 or TRBV12-4 with TRBJ1-4, with a possible D match to TRBD1 (5 bases). The CDR3 has 11 amino acids. V lost 7 bases and J lost 14, with 14 bases in between. The DNA of the CDR3 is TGTGCCAGCACCAAGGGGTGGGGGCTGTTTTTT. As protein: CASTKGWGLFF.

The sample holds a few counts of this clonotype. The rearrangement links TRBV7-2 to TRBJ2-5, with D possibly being TRBD2 (5 bases). CDR3 length: 15 amino acids. The V end lost 1 base, the J end lost 4 bases, and 13 bases lay between the germline ends. Germline V gene lookup returns CDR1 SGHTA and CDR2 FQGNSA. CDR3 loop: CASSLGGGRRETQYF. DNA for the CDR3: TGTGCCAGCAGCTTAGGAGGAGGACGTCGAGAGACCCAGTACTTC.

This clonotype was observed a few times. The CDR3 spells CSARDRVNTEAFF. The CDR3 DNA reads TGCAGTGCTCGGGACAGGGTGAACACTGAAGCTTTCTTT. The V call is TRBV20-1, the J call TRBJ1-1; TRBD1 agrees at 9 bases. Germline-derived CDR1 and CDR2 are DFQATT and SNEGSKA (reference sequence). The CDR3 runs 13 residues. J gave up 0 bases and V 5 bases, and 1 base lay outside the gene matches.

This chain's CDR3 is CASQLDSNYGYTF. CDR3 in DNA: TGTGCCAGCCAACTGGACAGTAACTATGGCTACACCTTC. The chain recombines TRBV2 with TRBJ1-2; perhaps TRBD1 as D (6 bases). Germline CDR1 SNHLY, CDR2 FYNNEI. V lost 8 bases and J 1 base, leaving 11 bases between the germline ends. The CDR3 covers 13 residues.

In its sample, this clonotype was seen a few times. V and J are TRBV5-1 and TRBJ2-6, with 7 bases lining up with TRBD2. The CDR3 consists of 17 residues. Germline loops: CDR1 SGHRS, CDR2 YFSETQ. With 4 bases clipped from V and 4 bases from J, the junction kept 11 bases outside the gene matches. The CDR3 nucleotides are TGCGCCAGCAGCAGCGGGACCATAGCGTTAGGGGCCAACGTCCTGACTTTC. This sequence encodes CASSSGTIALGANVLTF.

This chain uses TRBV6-6 with TRBJ2-2; a possible D gene is TRBD2 (5 bases). Germline V gene data show CDR1 as MNHNY and CDR2 as SVGAGI (reference sequence). This CDR3 has 11 residues. The germline V and J ends were trimmed by 10 bases and 7 bases, with 10 bases remaining between them. This chain's CDR3 is CATRTGGELFF. CDR3 sequence (DNA): TGTGCCACCCGGACTGGCGGGGAGCTGTTTTTT.

The chain couples TRBV5-1 to TRBJ1-4; D remains ambiguous. Germline-derived CDR1 and CDR2 are SGHRS and YFSETQ. V was trimmed by 3 bases and J by 7 bases, leaving 10 bases between them. The CDR3 consists of 13 residues. The CDR3 DNA reads TGCGCCAGCAGCTGGCCCGGAGGTGAAAAACTGTTTTTT. Translating gives CASSWPGGEKLFF.

This clonotype appeared many times. The chain uses TRBV10-3 and TRBJ2-7; 14 nucleotides align to TRBD2. Germline CDR1 reads ENHRY; CDR2 reads SYGVKD. This CDR3 is built from 14 residues. The V gene end was trimmed by 6 bases and the J gene end by 4 bases; junction bases not matched to a gene: 2. CDR3 loop: CAIRTSGGVYEQYF. CDR3 nucleotide sequence: TGTGCCATCAGGACTAGCGGGGGGGTATACGAGCAGTACTTC.

This clonotype was counted many times. The rearrangement links TRBV13 to TRBJ2-5; 10 bases map to TRBD1. CDR3 length: 17 residues. Germline V gives CDR1 PRHDT, CDR2 FYEKMQ (reference sequence). V lost 6 bases, J lost 5 bases, and 15 bases stayed unmatched. The CDR3 coding sequence is TGTGCCAGCAGTGAATTTCTCGGGACAGGGGTAGTGGAGACCCAGTACTTC. Encoded protein: CASSEFLGTGVVETQYF.

Only a few counts were recorded for this clonotype. The chain carries TRBV7-9 and TRBJ1-1; the D is unclear. CDR1 is SEHNR and CDR2 is FQNEAQ in the germline V gene (reference sequence). The ends were cut back, 1 base at V and 8 bases at J, with 8 bases in the middle. The CDR3 sequence is 12 residues long. CDR3 loop: CASSLDAGEAFF. The CDR3 nucleotides read TGTGCCAGCAGCTTAGACGCGGGAGAAGCTTTCTTT.

The genes are TRBV7-2 and TRBJ2-2, with a possible D match to TRBD1 (6 bases). The germline V and J ends were trimmed by 5 bases and 1 base, with 14 bases remaining between them. The length of the CDR3 is 16 residues. Germline V CDR1 and CDR2: SGHTA, FQGNSA. DNA for the CDR3: TGTGCCAGCAGCCGAACAGGGACAAGGAACACCGGGGAGCTGTTTTTT. It yields the protein CASSRTGTRNTGELFF.

The chain links TRBV7-9 to TRBJ1-5; D is undetermined. Trimming left V 8 bases short and J 2 bases short, with 7 bases between. Germline CDR1 SEHNR, CDR2 FQNEAQ (reference sequence). The CDR3 totals 12 residues. This CDR3 is CASSIGNQPQHF. The CDR3 nucleotides are TGTGCCAGCTCAATAGGCAATCAGCCCCAGCATTTT.

The V gene is TRBV10-2, the J gene TRBJ2-7, with 8 bases that match TRBD2. The germline CDR1 and CDR2 sequences are WSHSY and SAAADI. The CDR3 extends over 13 amino acids. The V and J ends lost 7 bases and 3 bases, in that order; junction bases with no gene match: 5. CDR3 DNA: TGCGCCAGCACCGGGGGGGCCAGCTACGAGCAGTACTTC. Translation gives CASTGGASYEQYF.

This clonotype was recorded many times. In nucleotides, the CDR3 is TGTGCCAGCAGCCCCCGCGAGGGCGACAATGAGCAGTTCTTC. Its protein is CASSPREGDNEQFF. The rearrangement joins TRBV11-2 to TRBJ2-1; D might be TRBD2 (5 bases). The germline V gene encodes CDR1 SGHAT and CDR2 FQNNGV. V was cut by 5 bases and J by 5 bases, with 13 bases left in between. The CDR3 loop spans 14 amino acids.